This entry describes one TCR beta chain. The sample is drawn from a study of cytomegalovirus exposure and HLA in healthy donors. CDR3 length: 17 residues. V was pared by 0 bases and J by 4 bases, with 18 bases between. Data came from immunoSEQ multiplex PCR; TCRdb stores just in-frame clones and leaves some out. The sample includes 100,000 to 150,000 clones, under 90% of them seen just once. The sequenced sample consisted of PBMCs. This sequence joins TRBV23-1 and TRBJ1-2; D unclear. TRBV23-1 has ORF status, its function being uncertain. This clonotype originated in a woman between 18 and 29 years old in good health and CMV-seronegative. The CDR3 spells CASSQSGERGNGYGYTF. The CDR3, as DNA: TGCGCCAGCAGTCAATCGGGTGAACGGGGTAATGGCTATGGCTACACCTTC.